The 26 T cell receptor beta chains in this list originate from one sample, sequenced in a study of molecular identifiers for immune sequencing clone quantification. Via MiXCR, TCRdb re-called the PCR reads, giving one row per CDR3 protein. The sample lists over 300,000 distinct CDR3 sequences, 24% seen once, with about 0.73% in the top ten. Sequencing used naive CD8+ T cells from blood, with Jurkat cell RNA spiked in. The subset here: FACS-sorted CD8+CD4-CCR7+CD45RA+ naive T cells. The receptors were gathered from a human donor in good health. Some libraries in this study had Jurkat cell RNA spiked in.

This clonotype was detected only a few times. The chain recombines TRBV19 with TRBJ1-5; D is uncertain. In germline, CDR1 is LNHDA, CDR2 SQIVND (reference sequence). CDR3 length equals 14 residues. V lost 3 bases and J lost 2, with 8 bases in between. Written as DNA, the CDR3 is TGTGCCAGTAGTATCGTGGGTCGCAATCAGCCCCAGCATTTT. It is translated as CASSIVGRNQPQHF. The full variable domain, in which reference TRBV19 and TRBJ1-5 provide the parts outside the CDR3, is DGGITQSPKYLFRKEGQNVTLSCEQNLNHDAMYWYRQDPGQGLRLIYYSQIVNDFQKGDIAEGYSVSREKKESFPLTVTSAQKNPTAFYLCASSIVGRNQPQHFGDGTRLSIL.

As to this clonotype: A junction end diverges from the germline sequence, so it may reflect a read error. The J gene is TRBJ2-5, the V gene TRBV27; no clear D. This CDR3 region has 13 residues. From germline, CDR1 is MNHEY and CDR2 SMNVEV (reference sequence). CDR3 in amino acids: CASSYGFQETQCF. Written as DNA, the CDR3 is TGTGCCAGCAGTTACGGTTTCCAAGAGACCCAGTGCTTC.

The rearrangement joins TRBV28 to TRBJ2-1; TRBD2 aligns across 12 bases. With V trimmed by 3 bases and J by 0 bases, 18 bases remained unmatched. The germline CDR1 and CDR2 sequences are MDHEN and SYDVKM. The CDR3 spans 22 residues. DNA of the CDR3: TGTGCCAGCAGTTTTGAGCCGGGACTAGCGGGCCCTCTGCGCATCTCCTACAATGAGCAGTTCTTC. Its protein product is CASSFEPGLAGPLRISYNEQFF.

A note on this clonotype: Just one base apart from a much larger clone, this may be a read error. The V gene is TRBV12-3 or TRBV12-4, the J gene TRBJ2-3; D might be TRBD1 or TRBD2, each matching 5 bases. The V end was cut by 6 bases, the J end by 3 bases, with 19 bases between. This CDR3 region has 16 residues. The CDR3 region is CASSPGAGPRTDTQYF. CDR3 nucleotides: TGTGCCAGCAGCCCCGGGGCAGGTCCACGAACAGATACGCAGTATTTT.

This clonotype showed up many times. J is TRBJ2-1 and V is TRBV19; possible D gene TRBD2, 5 bases. The germline V gene has CDR1 LNHDA and CDR2 SQIVND (reference sequence). Between the trimmed V and J ends, which lost 11 bases and 7 bases, there was a span of 12 bases. There are 11 residues in the CDR3. The CDR3 sequence: CASSHTNEQFF. The CDR3 nucleotides read TGTGCCTCTAGCCATACGAATGAGCAGTTCTTC.

This sequence joins TRBV30 and TRBJ1-4; D gene ambiguous. CDR1 is GTSNPN, CDR2 SVGIG, per germline (reference sequence). Trimming took off 2 bases at V and 6 bases at J, with 19 bases between the two ends. The CDR3 has 16 residues. The CDR3 is CAWSISEELMDEKLFF. In DNA, the CDR3 is TGTGCCTGGAGTATTTCCGAAGAACTGATGGATGAAAAACTGTTTTTT.

The chain uses TRBV27 and TRBJ2-2; D assignment may be TRBD1 or TRBD2 (5 bases each). Trimming shortened V by 7 bases and J by 2 bases, and 14 bases separated the two germline ends. Germline V gives CDR1 MNHEY, CDR2 SMNVEV (reference sequence). The CDR3 is made up of 15 amino acids. The CDR3 DNA follows: TGTGCCAGCACTGATGGGACGGAAAACACCGGGGAGCTGTTTTTT. This sequence encodes CASTDGTENTGELFF.

This clonotype was recorded at least ten times. The chain carries TRBV29-1 and TRBJ1-4; D is uncertain. Germline values: CDR1 SQVTM, CDR2 ANQGSEA. The V and J ends lost 1 base and 15 bases respectively, with 12 bases between them. The CDR3 runs to 11 residues. The CDR3 DNA is TGCAGCGTTGAAGGACCCGACTTCGTGTTTTTT. The encoded protein is CSVEGPDFVFF.

This clonotype has ten or more counts. V usage is TRBV7-9 and J usage is TRBJ1-1, with 8 bases matching TRBD1. Germline-derived CDR1 and CDR2 are SEHNR and FQNEAQ (reference sequence). Trimming cost V 6 bases and J 7 bases; bases outside gene matches: 4. The CDR3 length is 12 residues. The CDR3 protein is CASRSTGVEAFF. The DNA for the CDR3 is TGTGCCAGCAGATCGACAGGGGTTGAAGCTTTCTTT.

This clonotype was counted many times. CDR3 coding DNA: TGCGCCAGCAGCCAAGATGTCGGTGCCACAGATACGCAGTATTTT. It is translated as CASSQDVGATDTQYF. The J gene is TRBJ2-3, the V gene TRBV4-3; D unresolved. This CDR3 is 15 amino acids long. The germline CDR1 and CDR2 sequences are LGHNA and YSLEER. V was cut by 0 bases and J by 2 bases, with 9 bases left in between.

Comments on this clonotype: Its ends do not fully match the called genes, so a read error is possible. This chain joins TRBV6-2 or TRBV6-3 and TRBJ1-5; D is possibly TRBD1 (5 bases). CDR3 size: 16 residues. Germline V CDR1 and CDR2: MNHEY, SVGEGT. In nucleotides, the CDR3 is TGTGCCGGCAGTTACCTCCCGACAGATAGCAATCAGCCCCAGCATTTT. Translating gives CAGSYLPTDSNQPQHF.

This clonotype was seen repeatedly, ten times or more. The rearrangement links TRBV28 to TRBJ2-7, with 11 bases matching TRBD2. Germline assignment: CDR1 MDHEN and CDR2 SYDVKM. V gave up 4 bases and J gave up 4 bases; unmatched junction bases: 9. The length of the CDR3 is 16 residues. Here the CDR3 reads CASSSTLAGGLYEQYF. The CDR3 bases are TGTGCCAGCAGTTCCACCTTAGCGGGAGGGTTATACGAGCAGTACTTC. The whole variable domain, filled in from reference TRBV28 and TRBJ2-7, reads DVKVTQSSRYLVKRTGEKVFLECVQDMDHENMFWYRQDPGLGLRLIYFSYDVKMKEKGDIPEGYSVSREKKERFSLILESASTNQTSMYLCASSSTLAGGLYEQYFGPGTRLTVT.

The genes are TRBV7-9 and TRBJ2-2; the D is unclear. V lost 2 bases, J lost 1 base, and 8 bases lay in between. The CDR3 sequence is 15 residues long. Germline V lookup: CDR1 SEHNR, CDR2 FQNEAQ (reference sequence). The CDR3 DNA reads TGTGCCAGCAGCTTATACCCCGGGAACACCGGGGAGCTGTTTTTT. Amino acid sequence: CASSLYPGNTGELFF.

This clonotype was counted between two and nine times. In this CDR3 the conserved last residue, phenylalanine or tryptophan, is missing, so a read error is likely. The chain is built from TRBV20-1 and TRBJ2-2; possible D gene TRBD1, 5 bases. This CDR3 contains 15 residues. Germline CDR1 DFQATT, CDR2 SNEGSKA (reference sequence). Trimming shortened V by 2 bases and J by 3 bases, and 13 bases separated the two germline ends. CDR3 region: CSARPLDTYTGELFL. DNA of the CDR3: TGCAGTGCTAGACCCCTGGACACTTACACCGGGGAGCTGTTTCTT.

There are a few counts of this clonotype. The J gene is TRBJ2-3, the V gene TRBV19, with D perhaps matching TRBD2 (6 bases). V lost 11 bases, J lost 0 bases, and 18 bases lay in between. This CDR3 comprises 15 residues. Germline V gene sequence: CDR1 LNHDA, CDR2 SQIVND (reference sequence). The CDR3 sequence: CASTFSGTSTDTQYF. In DNA form, the CDR3 reads TGTGCCTCAACCTTCTCCGGGACTAGCACAGATACGCAGTATTTT. The full variable domain, in which reference TRBV19 and TRBJ2-3 provide the parts outside the CDR3, is DGGITQSPKYLFRKEGQNVTLSCEQNLNHDAMYWYRQDPGQGLRLIYYSQIVNDFQKGDIAEGYSVSREKKESFPLTVTSAQKNPTAFYLCASTFSGTSTDTQYFGPGTRLTVL.

Many counts were recorded for this clonotype. The J gene is TRBJ2-5, the V gene TRBV4-1, with D uncertain. Germline CDR1 and CDR2: MGHRA and YSYEKL. The CDR3 totals 13 residues. Trimming pared 0 bases from V and 6 bases from J, leaving 8 bases between. The CDR3 spells CASSQDSPQTQYF. The CDR3 DNA follows: TGCGCCAGCAGCCAAGATTCGCCACAGACCCAGTACTTC.

This rearrangement joins TRBV7-2 to TRBJ1-4, with D unresolved. CDR1 and CDR2 from the germline V gene are SGHTA and FQGNSA. This CDR3 contains 14 residues. Trimming took 1 base from V and 1 from J, leaving 4 bases between them. In DNA form, the CDR3 reads TGTGCCAGCAGCTTAGGGGGAACTAATGAAAAACTGTTTTTT. This translates into CASSLGGTNEKLFF.

Points on this clonotype: A much larger clone is a single base away; this may be a read error. The CDR3 sequence is CASSWRDAWSETQYF. Written as DNA, the CDR3 is TGTGCCAGCAGCTGGAGGGACGCCTGGTCGGAGACCCAGTACTTC. V usage is TRBV7-6 and J usage is TRBJ2-5, with D perhaps TRBD2 (6 bases). The CDR3 spans 15 residues. Trimming took 4 bases from V and 5 from J, leaving 17 bases between them. Germline assignment: CDR1 SGHVS and CDR2 FNYEAQ.

The V gene is TRBV6-2 or TRBV6-3, the J gene TRBJ1-5; TRBD1 matches 9 bases. V was pared by 4 bases and J by 2 bases, with 6 bases of the junction left unmatched. Germline assignment: CDR1 MNHEY and CDR2 SVGEGT. The CDR3 covers 16 residues. DNA for the CDR3: TGTGCCAGCAGTTCCCAGGACAGGGGTGGCAATCAGCCCCAGCATTTT. Its translation is CASSSQDRGGNQPQHF.

Notes on this clonotype: A much larger clone differs by one base, so this may be a read error. J is TRBJ1-2 and V is TRBV29-1, with 10 bases lining up with TRBD1. This CDR3 has 16 residues. Germline trimming cut 3 bases from V and 7 bases from J; bases unmatched to any gene: 14. Germline CDR1 reads SQVTM; CDR2 reads ANQGSEA. Written as DNA, the CDR3 is TGCAGCGTTGACATGACAGGGGGCAGAAAGGGCTGTGGCTACACCTTC. Its protein is CSVDMTGGRKGCGYTF.

This clonotype was observed many times. CDR3: CASSLAPTSYEQYF. CDR3 nucleotide sequence: TGTGCCAGCAGCCTGGCACCCACCTCCTACGAGCAGTACTTC. The rearrangement links TRBV27 to TRBJ2-7; D unresolved. Germline V gene data show CDR1 as MNHEY and CDR2 as SMNVEV (reference sequence). V was trimmed by 6 bases and J by 0 bases, leaving 12 bases between them. This CDR3 is built from 14 residues.

This clonotype turned up a few times. This chain uses TRBV27 with TRBJ2-5; 10 bases are shared with TRBD2. Germline values: CDR1 MNHEY, CDR2 SMNVEV (reference sequence). The trim removed 7 bases at V and 4 bases at J, leaving 3 bases unmatched. The CDR3 sequence is 13 residues long. The CDR3 nucleotides read TGTGCCAGCAAGGCTAGCGGGGGAGAGACCCAGTACTTC. It specifies CASKASGGETQYF.

This clonotype was observed a few times. The V and J genes are TRBV27 and TRBJ2-5; a possible D gene is TRBD2 (5 bases). CDR3 length: 14 amino acids. Germline V gene lookup returns CDR1 MNHEY and CDR2 SMNVEV (reference sequence). V was clipped by 6 bases and J by 3 bases, with 14 bases between them. The CDR3 here is CASSPYLEEETQYF. CDR3 nucleotides: TGTGCCAGCAGCCCCTACCTGGAGGAAGAGACCCAGTACTTC.

About this clonotype: In this CDR3 the conserved last residue, phenylalanine or tryptophan, is missing, so a read error is likely. J is TRBJ2-7 and V is TRBV28; D is unclear. The V end was cut by 2 bases, the J end by 6 bases, with 5 bases between. The germline V gene has CDR1 MDHEN and CDR2 SYDVKM. The CDR3 loop spans 11 amino acids. CDR3 region: CASSLASEQYL. CDR3 in DNA: TGTGCCAGCAGTTTAGCTAGCGAGCAGTACCTC.

This clonotype was picked up many times. The J gene is TRBJ1-1, the V gene TRBV7-9; D gene uncertain. CDR1 is SEHNR, CDR2 FQNEAQ, per germline (reference sequence). This CDR3 region has 14 residues. The V and J ends lost 6 bases and 1 base respectively, with 12 bases between them. CDR3 bases: TGTGCCAGCAGTCAAGTGACAACGAACACTGAAGCTTTCTTT. Translating gives CASSQVTTNTEAFF.

This clonotype appeared a few times. V is TRBV9 and J is TRBJ2-7; 13 nucleotides agree with TRBD2. Germline CDR1 SGDLS, CDR2 YYNGEE. V lost 4 bases and J lost 7; bases outside the gene matches: 11. This CDR3 has 16 residues. CDR3 in amino acids: CASSPRLAGGRGEQYF. For the CDR3, the DNA is TGTGCCAGCAGCCCTCGACTAGCGGGAGGTAGAGGAGAGCAGTACTTC.